This TCR beta chain was captured by sequencing in a study of vaccination effects on CD4 cells after COVID-19. Antigen-specific CD4+ T cells were expanded (with viral peptide pools) by the ViraFEST assay ahead of sequencing. Having been cultured for about ten days, the cells underwent CD4+ T cell isolation. Each vaccine recipient was nucleocapsid antibody negative and had no prior SARS-CoV-2 infection. Wells of two million PBMC each were grown with 8.5 to 10 IU/ml IL-2 and about 9.6 ug/ml peptides. At days 3 and 7, half of the medium was exchanged for IL-2 medium. Repertoires were generated with immunoSEQ multiplex PCR, while TCRdb's copy carries only in-frame clones and drops some. The table has about 63,000 clones, about 79% seen once. This clone was counted once. The antigen is unknown. Findings of the study overall: The vaccine-induced clones of healthy vaccinees included only 1 of 255 that cross-reacted with common cold coronaviruses. Late after vaccination, infection- and vaccine-induced clones showed marked clonal contraction.

The V end was cut by 3 bases, the J end by 5 bases, with 16 bases between. The CDR3 has 15 amino acids. From germline, CDR1 is MGHRA and CDR2 YSYEKL. The receptor's source is a human donor who received a COVID-19 vaccine. The V call is TRBV4-1, the J call TRBJ2-5, with D tentatively TRBD1 (6 bases). The sequences come from CD4+ T cells from PBMCs cultured with HCoV-OC43 spike peptides, collected before COVID-19 vaccination. Specified subset: HCoV-OC43 spike overlapping peptide pool stimulation. CDR3 sequence reads: CASSHPGAGMETQYF. The CDR3 region has the DNA TGCGCCAGCAGCCATCCAGGGGCAGGGATGGAGACCCAGTACTTC.